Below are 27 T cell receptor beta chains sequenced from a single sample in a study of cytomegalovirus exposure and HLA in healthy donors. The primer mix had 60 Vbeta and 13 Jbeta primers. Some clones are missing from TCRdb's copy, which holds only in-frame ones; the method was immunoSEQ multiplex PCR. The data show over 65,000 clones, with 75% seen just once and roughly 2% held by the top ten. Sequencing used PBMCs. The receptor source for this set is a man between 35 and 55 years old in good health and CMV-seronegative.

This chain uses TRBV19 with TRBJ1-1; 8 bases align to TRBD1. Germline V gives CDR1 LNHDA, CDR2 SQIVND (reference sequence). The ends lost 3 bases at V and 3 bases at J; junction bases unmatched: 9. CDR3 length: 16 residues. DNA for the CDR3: TGTGCCAGTAGTATTCCCTCGGACAGGGCGGACACTGAAGCTTTCTTT. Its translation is CASSIPSDRADTEAFF. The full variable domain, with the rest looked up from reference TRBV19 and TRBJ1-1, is DGGITQSPKYLFRKEGQNVTLSCEQNLNHDAMYWYRQDPGQGLRLIYYSQIVNDFQKGDIAEGYSVSREKKESFPLTVTSAQKNPTAFYLCASSIPSDRADTEAFFGQGTRLTVV.

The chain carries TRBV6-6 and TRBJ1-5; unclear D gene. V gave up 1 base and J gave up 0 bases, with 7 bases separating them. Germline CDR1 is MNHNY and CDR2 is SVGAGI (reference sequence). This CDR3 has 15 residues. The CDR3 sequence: CASSYWQDSNQPQHF. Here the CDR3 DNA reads TGTGCCAGCAGTTACTGGCAGGATAGCAATCAGCCCCAGCATTTT.

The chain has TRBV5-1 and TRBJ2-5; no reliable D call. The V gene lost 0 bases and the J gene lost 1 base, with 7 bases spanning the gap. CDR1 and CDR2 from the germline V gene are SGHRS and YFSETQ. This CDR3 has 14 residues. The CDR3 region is CASSLVPSQETQYF. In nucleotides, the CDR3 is TGCGCCAGCAGCTTGGTTCCCAGCCAAGAGACCCAGTACTTC.

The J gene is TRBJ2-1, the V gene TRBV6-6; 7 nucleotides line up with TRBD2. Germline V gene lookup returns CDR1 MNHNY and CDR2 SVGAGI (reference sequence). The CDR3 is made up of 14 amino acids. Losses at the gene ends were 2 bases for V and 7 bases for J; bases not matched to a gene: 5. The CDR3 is CASSYGTTSNEQFF. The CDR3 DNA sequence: TGTGCCAGCAGTTACGGGACTACGTCAAATGAGCAGTTCTTC.

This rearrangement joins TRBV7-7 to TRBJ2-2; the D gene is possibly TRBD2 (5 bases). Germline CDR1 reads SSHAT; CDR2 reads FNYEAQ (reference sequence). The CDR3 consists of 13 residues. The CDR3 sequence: CASANGNTGELFF. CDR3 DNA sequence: TGTGCTAGCGCAAACGGGAACACCGGGGAGCTGTTTTTT.

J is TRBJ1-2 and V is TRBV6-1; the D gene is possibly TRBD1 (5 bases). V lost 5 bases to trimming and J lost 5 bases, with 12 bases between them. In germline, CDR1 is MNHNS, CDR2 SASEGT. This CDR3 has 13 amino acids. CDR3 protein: CASSIGGFYGYTF. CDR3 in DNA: TGTGCCAGCAGTATCGGGGGGTTTTATGGCTACACCTTC.

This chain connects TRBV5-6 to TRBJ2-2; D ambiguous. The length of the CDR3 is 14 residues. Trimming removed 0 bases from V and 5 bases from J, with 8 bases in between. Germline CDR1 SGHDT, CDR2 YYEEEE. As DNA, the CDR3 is TGTGCCAGCAGCTTGGGAGGAAGAACCGGGGAGCTGTTTTTT. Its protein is CASSLGGRTGELFF.

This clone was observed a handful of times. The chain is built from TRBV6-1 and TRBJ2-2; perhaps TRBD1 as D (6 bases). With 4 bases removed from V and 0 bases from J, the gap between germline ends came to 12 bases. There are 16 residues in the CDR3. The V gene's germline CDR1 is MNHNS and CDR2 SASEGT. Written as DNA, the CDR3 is TGTGCCAGCAGTGCCGAGACAGGAACGAACACCGGGGAGCTGTTTTTT. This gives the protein CASSAETGTNTGELFF.

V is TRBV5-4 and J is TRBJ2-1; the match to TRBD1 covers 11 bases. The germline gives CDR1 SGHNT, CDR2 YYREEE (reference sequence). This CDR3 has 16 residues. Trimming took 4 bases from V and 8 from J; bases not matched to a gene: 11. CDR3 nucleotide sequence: TGTGCCAGCAGCCCACCTGGACAGGGGGCTTTAGATGAGCAGTTCTTC. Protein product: CASSPPGQGALDEQFF.

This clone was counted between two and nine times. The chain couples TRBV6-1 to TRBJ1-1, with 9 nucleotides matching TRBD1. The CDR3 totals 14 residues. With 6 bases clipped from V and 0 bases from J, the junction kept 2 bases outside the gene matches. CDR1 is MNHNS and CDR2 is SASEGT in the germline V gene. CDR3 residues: CASRGQGLNTEAFF. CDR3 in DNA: TGTGCCAGCAGGGGACAGGGATTGAACACTGAAGCTTTCTTT.

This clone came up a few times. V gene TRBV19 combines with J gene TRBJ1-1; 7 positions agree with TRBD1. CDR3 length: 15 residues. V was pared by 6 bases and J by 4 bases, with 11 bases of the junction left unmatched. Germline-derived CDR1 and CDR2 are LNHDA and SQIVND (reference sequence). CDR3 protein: CASRPGQVFGTEAFF. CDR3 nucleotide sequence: TGTGCCAGTAGGCCAGGACAGGTTTTTGGCACTGAAGCTTTCTTT.

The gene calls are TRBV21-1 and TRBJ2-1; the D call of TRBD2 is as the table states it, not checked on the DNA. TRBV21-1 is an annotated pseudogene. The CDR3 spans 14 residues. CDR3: CASSVSGTYNEQFF. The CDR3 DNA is TGTGCCAGCAGCGTCAGCGGGACCTACAATGAGCAGTTCTTC.

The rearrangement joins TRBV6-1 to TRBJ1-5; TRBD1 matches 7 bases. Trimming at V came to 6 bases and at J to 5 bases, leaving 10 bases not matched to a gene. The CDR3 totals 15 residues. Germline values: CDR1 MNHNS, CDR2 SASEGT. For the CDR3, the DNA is TGTGCCAGCAGGCAACGCGAGGGGGCACATCAGCCCCAGCATTTT. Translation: CASRQREGAHQPQHF.

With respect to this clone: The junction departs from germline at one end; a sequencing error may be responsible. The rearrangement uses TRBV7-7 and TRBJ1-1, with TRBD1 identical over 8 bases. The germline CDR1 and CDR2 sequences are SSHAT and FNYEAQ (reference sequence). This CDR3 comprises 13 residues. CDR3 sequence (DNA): TGTGCTAGCAGCGTGGAAACAGGGGGAGAAGCTTTCTTT. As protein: CASSVETGGEAFF.

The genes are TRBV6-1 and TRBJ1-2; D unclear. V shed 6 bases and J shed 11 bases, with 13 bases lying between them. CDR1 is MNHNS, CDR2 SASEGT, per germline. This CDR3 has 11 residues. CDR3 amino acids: CASRKPREYTF. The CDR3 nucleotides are TGTGCCAGCAGGAAACCTCGAGAGTACACCTTC.

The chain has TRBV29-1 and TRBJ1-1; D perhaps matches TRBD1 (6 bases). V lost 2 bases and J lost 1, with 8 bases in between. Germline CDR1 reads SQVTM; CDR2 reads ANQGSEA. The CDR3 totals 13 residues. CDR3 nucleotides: TGCAGCGTTGAAAAGGGACAGAACACTGAAGCTTTCTTT. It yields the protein CSVEKGQNTEAFF.

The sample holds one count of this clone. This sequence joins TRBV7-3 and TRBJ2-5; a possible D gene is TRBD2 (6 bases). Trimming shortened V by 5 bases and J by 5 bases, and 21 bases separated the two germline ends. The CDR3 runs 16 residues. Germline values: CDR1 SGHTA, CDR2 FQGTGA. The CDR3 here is CASSQGVALRGETQYF. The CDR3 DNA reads TGTGCCAGCAGCCAAGGGGTAGCTCTCCGGGGGGAGACCCAGTACTTC.

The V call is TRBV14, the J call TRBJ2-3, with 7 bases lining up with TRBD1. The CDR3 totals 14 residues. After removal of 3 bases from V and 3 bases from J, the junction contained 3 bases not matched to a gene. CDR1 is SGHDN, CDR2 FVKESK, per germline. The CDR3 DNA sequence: TGTGCCAGCAGCCACGAGACAGGGACAGATACGCAGTATTTT. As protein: CASSHETGTDTQYF.

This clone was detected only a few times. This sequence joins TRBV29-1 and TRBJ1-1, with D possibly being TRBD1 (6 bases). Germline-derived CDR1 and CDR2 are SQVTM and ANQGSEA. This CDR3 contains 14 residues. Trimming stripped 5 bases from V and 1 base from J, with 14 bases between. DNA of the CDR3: TGCAGCGTTCGGCTGAACAGGGAGAACACTGAAGCTTTCTTT. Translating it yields CSVRLNRENTEAFF.

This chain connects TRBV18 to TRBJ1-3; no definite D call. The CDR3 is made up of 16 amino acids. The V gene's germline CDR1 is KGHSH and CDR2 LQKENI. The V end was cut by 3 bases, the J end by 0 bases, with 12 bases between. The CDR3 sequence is CASSPSAGISGNTIYF. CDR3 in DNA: TGTGCCAGCTCACCCTCCGCGGGCATCTCTGGAAACACCATATATTTT.

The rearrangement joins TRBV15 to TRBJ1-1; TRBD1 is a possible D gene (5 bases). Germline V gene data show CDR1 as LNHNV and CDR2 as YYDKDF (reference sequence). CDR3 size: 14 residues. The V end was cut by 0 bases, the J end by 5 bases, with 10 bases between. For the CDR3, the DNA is TGTGCCACCAGCAGAGAACAGGCGTGGACTGAAGCTTTCTTT. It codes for CATSREQAWTEAFF.

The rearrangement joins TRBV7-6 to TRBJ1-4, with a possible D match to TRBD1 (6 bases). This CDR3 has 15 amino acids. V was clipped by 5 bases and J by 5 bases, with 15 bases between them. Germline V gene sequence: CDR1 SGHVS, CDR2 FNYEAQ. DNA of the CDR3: TGTGCCAGCAGCGAGGGGGGGTATTACAATGAAAAACTGTTTTTT. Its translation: CASSEGGYYNEKLFF.

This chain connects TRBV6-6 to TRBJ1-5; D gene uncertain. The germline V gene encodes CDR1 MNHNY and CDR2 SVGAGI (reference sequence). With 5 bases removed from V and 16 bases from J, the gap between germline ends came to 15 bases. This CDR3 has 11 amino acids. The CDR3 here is CASSEGGFCHF. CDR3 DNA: TGTGCCAGCAGTGAGGGCGGGTTCTGTCATTTT.

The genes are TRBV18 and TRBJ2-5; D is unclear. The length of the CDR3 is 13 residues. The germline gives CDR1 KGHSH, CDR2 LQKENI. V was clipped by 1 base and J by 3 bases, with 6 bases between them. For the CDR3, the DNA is TGTGCCAGCTCACCACGGCTCAAAGAGACCCAGTACTTC. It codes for CASSPRLKETQYF.

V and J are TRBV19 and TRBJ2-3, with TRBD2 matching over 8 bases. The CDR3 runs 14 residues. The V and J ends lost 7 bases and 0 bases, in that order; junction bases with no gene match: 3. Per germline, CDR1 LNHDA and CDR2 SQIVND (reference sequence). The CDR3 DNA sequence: TGTGCCAGTACCGCTAGCGGGAGCACAGATACGCAGTATTTT. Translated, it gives CASTASGSTDTQYF.

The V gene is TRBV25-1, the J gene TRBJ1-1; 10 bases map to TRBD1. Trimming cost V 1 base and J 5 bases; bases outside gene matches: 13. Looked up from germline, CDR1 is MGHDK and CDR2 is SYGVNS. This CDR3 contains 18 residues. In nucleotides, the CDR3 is TGTGCCAGCAGTGAATTAACTCGTGGTGGGACAGGGGCGACTGAAGCTTTCTTT. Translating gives CASSELTRGGTGATEAFF.

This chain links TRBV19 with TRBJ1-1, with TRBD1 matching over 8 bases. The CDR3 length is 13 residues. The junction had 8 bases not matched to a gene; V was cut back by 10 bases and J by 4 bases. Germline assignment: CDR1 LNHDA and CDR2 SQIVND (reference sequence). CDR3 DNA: TGTGCCACCCAGGACAGGGTTGGCACTGAAGCTTTCTTT. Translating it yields CATQDRVGTEAFF.